The next 6 T cell receptor beta chains were all read from a single sample in a study of T cell repertoires in aging, cancer and after chemotherapy. A mixed TRB-A/B primer pool amplified rearranged TRB by multiplex touch-down PCR. TCRdb processed the multiplex PCR reads anew with MiXCR; each CDR3 protein has one entry. The sample lists over 10,000 distinct CDR3 sequences, approximately 22% occurring once. The template was genomic DNA from peripheral blood, not RNA. The specimen sequenced was blood. The receptors here all came from a human donor in good health.

This clonotype has a count of ten or more. The rearrangement uses TRBV18 and TRBJ1-2, with TRBD1 as a possible D gene (5 bases). From germline, CDR1 is KGHSH and CDR2 LQKENI. Trimming cost V 3 bases and J 8 bases, with 16 bases left between them. The CDR3 is 14 amino acids. The CDR3 reads CASSPPSGSYGYTF. As DNA, the CDR3 is TGTGCCAGCTCACCGCCATCAGGGAGTTACGGCTACACCTTC.

This clonotype is categorized as medium-sized. The chain has TRBV20-1 and TRBJ1-6; D is possibly TRBD1 (6 bases). CDR1 and CDR2 (germline): DFQATT, SNEGSKA (reference sequence). V lost 6 bases and J lost 11, with 14 bases in between. This CDR3 spans 12 amino acids. The CDR3 protein is CSAQGHGAPLHF. As DNA, the CDR3 is TGCAGTGCCCAGGGACACGGGGCACCCCTCCACTTT.

There are many counts of this clonotype. This chain connects TRBV6-5 to TRBJ2-2; D possibly matches TRBD1 or TRBD2 (5 bases each). CDR1 MNHEY and CDR2 SVGAGI come from the germline V gene. V was pared by 6 bases and J by 5 bases, with 19 bases between. The CDR3 extends over 16 amino acids. DNA for the CDR3: TGTGCCAGCAGGCCCGCAGGGACGTCGCATACCGGGGAGCTGTTTTTT. Translating gives CASRPAGTSHTGELFF.

On this clonotype itself: A single base separates this from a much larger clone, so it may be a read error. V usage is TRBV30 and J usage is TRBJ1-3; no clear D. This CDR3 contains 16 residues. Germline CDR1 reads GTSNPN; CDR2 reads SVGIG (reference sequence). V lost 4 bases to trimming and J lost 2 bases, with 18 bases between them. DNA for the CDR3: TGTGCCTGGATTGTACTTAAATATCAGACTGGAAACACCATATATTTT. Its translation is CAWIVLKYQTGNTIYF.

J is TRBJ2-1 and V is TRBV12-3 or TRBV12-4; 10 bases map to TRBD2. The CDR3 sequence is 14 residues long. V dropped 3 bases and J dropped 9; count of bases not matched to a gene: 5. CDR3 DNA sequence: TGTGCCAGCAGTTTTACTAGCGGGGCGAGTGAGCAGTTCTTC. Encoded protein: CASSFTSGASEQFF.

This clonotype showed up many times. The chain has TRBV27 and TRBJ1-1, with no clear D. The CDR3 covers 13 residues. V was trimmed by 3 bases and J by 4 bases, leaving 9 bases between them. Germline V gives CDR1 MNHEY, CDR2 SMNVEV (reference sequence). The DNA of the CDR3 is TGTGCCAGCAGTTTGGGCAGACTCACTGAAGCTTTCTTT. This translates into CASSLGRLTEAFF.